This T cell receptor beta chain was identified during a study of chemoradiotherapy in HPV16-positive cancers (dated by TCRdb to 2022 to 2024). For the study in its entirety: Candidate HPV-specific T-cell clones and common TCR motifs were defined by functional T-cell assays performed on cells from a couple of HPV16-positive patients. The study asked whether T-cell immunity against the HPV oncoproteins E6 and E7 changes during chemoradiotherapy and whether it affects survival. The candidate HPV-specific TCRs and motifs were then tracked in TCR repertoires from more than 85 patients with HPV-related cancers.

Trimming removed 1 base from V and 3 bases from J; the gene matches leave 4 bases unexplained. The germline V gene (reference sequence) supplies CDR1 SGHKS and CDR2 YYEKEE. CDR3 length: 16 amino acids, cysteine to phenylalanine. Only CDR3 DNA is held: 48 bases, read in frame from base 1. This clone appeared once. The clone's antigen remains unknown. There are no base qualities to consult, and no much larger clone falls within one base. Repertoires were sampled repeatedly over the course of chemoradiotherapy so that clonal expansion in the tumor microenvironment could be followed. Beyond this particular receptor, the publication reports: Among HPV16-positive patients, expansion of HPV-responsive T cells during chemoradiotherapy was associated with better recurrence-free survival. The functional definition of HPV-specific T cells came from only a couple of HPV16-positive patients, and the survival association was reported for HPV16-positive patients. Expansion of candidate HPV-specific clones and E7-related TCR motifs was observed in the tumor microenvironment during treatment, whereas no such expansion was observed for non-HPV-specific T cells.

The library was generated by the immunoSEQ multiplex PCR assay. TCRdb carries this immuneACCESS record with in-frame sequences only. Its versions omit some clonotypes, under half of them owing to an unresolved V gene in the studies checked, with the rest unexplained. The sample table records about 5,700 clones; approximately 89% of these occur just once. The ten largest account for 20% to 25% of the sample. Sequenced here: blood, sampled from a patient who underwent chemoradiotherapy. The TCR sequence derives from a human donor with HPV-associated anogenital cancer. Here the chain combines TRBV5-5 and TRBJ1-3; the central 10 bases match TRBD1. The DNA sequence follows: TGTGCCAGCAGCTTGACCGGGACAGGGGTTGGAAACACCATATATTTT. Translated, this is CASSLTGTGVGNTIYF.